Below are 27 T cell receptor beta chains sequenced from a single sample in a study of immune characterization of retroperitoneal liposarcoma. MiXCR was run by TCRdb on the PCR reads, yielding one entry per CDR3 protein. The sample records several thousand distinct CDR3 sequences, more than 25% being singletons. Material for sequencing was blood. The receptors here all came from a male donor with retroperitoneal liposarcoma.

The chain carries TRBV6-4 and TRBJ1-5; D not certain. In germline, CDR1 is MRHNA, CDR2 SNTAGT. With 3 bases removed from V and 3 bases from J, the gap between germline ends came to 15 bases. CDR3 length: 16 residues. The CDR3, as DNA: TGTGCCAGCAGTGATCGTATACAGCGATTCAATCAGCCCCAGCATTTT. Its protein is CASSDRIQRFNQPQHF.

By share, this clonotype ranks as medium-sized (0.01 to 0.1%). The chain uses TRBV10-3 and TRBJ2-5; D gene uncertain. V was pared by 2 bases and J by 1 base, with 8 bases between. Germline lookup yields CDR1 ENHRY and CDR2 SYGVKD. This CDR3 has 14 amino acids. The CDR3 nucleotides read TGTGCCATCAGTGAGCGAGAATTCCAAGAGACCCAGTACTTC. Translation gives CAISEREFQETQYF.

Here the CDR3 DNA reads TGTGCCAGCAATGCTGGGAGCTCCTATAATTCACCCCTCCACTTT. Protein sequence: CASNAGSSYNSPLHF. The chain uses TRBV6-1 and TRBJ1-6, with D unresolved. Germline V gene lookup returns CDR1 MNHNS and CDR2 SASEGT. V was clipped by 7 bases and J by 0 bases, with 10 bases between them. The CDR3 has 15 residues.

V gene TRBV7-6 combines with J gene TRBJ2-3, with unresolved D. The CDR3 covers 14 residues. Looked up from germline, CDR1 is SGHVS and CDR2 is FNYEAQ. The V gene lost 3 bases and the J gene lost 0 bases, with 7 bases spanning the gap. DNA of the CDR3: TGTGCCAGCAGCTTCTACAGTAGCACAGATACGCAGTATTTT. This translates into CASSFYSSTDTQYF.

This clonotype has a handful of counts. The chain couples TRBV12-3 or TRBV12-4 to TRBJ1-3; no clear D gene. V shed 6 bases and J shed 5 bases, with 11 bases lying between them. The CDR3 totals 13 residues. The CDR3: CASRADLRNTIYF. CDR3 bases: TGTGCCAGCAGGGCAGATCTTAGAAACACCATATATTTT.

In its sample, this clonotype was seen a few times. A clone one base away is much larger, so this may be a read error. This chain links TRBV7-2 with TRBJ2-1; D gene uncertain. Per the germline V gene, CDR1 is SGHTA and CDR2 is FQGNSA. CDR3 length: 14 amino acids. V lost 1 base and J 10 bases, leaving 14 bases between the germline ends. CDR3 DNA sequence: TGTGCCAGCAGCTTAGGGCCAGGATTCTACGAGCAGTTCTTC. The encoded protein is CASSLGPGFYEQFF. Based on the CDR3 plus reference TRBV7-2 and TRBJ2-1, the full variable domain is GAGVSQSPSNKVTEKGKDVELRCDPISGHTALYWYRQSLGQGLEFLIYFQGNSAPDKSGLPSDRFSAERTGGSVSTLTIQRTQQEDSAVYLCASSLGPGFYEQFFGPGTRLTVL.

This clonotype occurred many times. CDR3 nucleotides: TGTGCCAGCAGTTTACGCCGACGGGAGCAGTTCTTC. Translating gives CASSLRRREQFF. The rearrangement uses TRBV12-3 or TRBV12-4 and TRBJ2-1; D is undetermined. The CDR3 contains 12 residues. V shed 2 bases and J shed 10 bases, with 9 bases lying between them.

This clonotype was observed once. In DNA, the CDR3 is TGTGCCAGCACTCGGCTAGCGGGGGGCGGTTCCTACAATGAGCAGTTCTTC. It specifies CASTRLAGGGSYNEQFF. V is TRBV6-1 and J is TRBJ2-1, with 11 positions matching TRBD2. The CDR3 is made up of 17 amino acids. CDR1 is MNHNS and CDR2 is SASEGT in the germline V gene. V was pared by 7 bases and J by 1 base, with 9 bases of the junction left unmatched.

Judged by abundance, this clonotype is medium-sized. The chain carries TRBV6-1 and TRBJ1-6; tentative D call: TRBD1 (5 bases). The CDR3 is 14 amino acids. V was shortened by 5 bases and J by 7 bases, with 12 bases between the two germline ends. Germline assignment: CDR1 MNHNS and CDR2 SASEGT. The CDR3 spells CASSSGTLNSPLHF. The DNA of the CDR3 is TGTGCCAGCAGTTCCGGGACTTTAAATTCACCCCTCCACTTT.

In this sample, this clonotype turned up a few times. The CDR3 protein is CASSQGLTSYEQYF. The CDR3 DNA sequence: TGTGCCAGCAGCCAGGGACTGACCTCCTACGAGCAGTACTTC. The chain uses TRBV7-2 and TRBJ2-5; TRBD2 might be the D (6 bases). TRBJ2-7 explains the end of the DNA better; the J call may be wrong. The CDR3 is 14 residues long. CDR1 is SGHTA, CDR2 FQGNSA, per germline.

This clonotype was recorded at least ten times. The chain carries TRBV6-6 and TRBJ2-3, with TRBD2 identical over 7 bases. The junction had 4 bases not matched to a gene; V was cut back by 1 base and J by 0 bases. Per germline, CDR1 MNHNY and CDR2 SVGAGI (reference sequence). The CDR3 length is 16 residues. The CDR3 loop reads CASSYLREASTDTQYF. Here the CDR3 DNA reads TGTGCCAGCAGTTACTTACGGGAGGCCAGCACAGATACGCAGTATTTT.

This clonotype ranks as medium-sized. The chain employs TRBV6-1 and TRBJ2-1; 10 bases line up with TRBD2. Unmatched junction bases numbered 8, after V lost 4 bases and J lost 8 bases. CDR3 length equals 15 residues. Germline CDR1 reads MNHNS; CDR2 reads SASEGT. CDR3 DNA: TGTGCCAGCAGTGCACTAGCGGGGAAGGTCTATGAGCAGTTCTTC. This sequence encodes CASSALAGKVYEQFF.

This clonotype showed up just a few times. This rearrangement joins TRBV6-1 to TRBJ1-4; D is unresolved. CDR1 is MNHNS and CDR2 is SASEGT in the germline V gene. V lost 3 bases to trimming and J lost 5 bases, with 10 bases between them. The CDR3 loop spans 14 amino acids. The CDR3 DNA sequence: TGTGCCAGCAGTGAGTGGGGATCGAATGAAAAACTGTTTTTT. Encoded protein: CASSEWGSNEKLFF.

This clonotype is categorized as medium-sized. The CDR3 reads CASSLIKQFPVSYNEQFF. The DNA for the CDR3 is TGTGCCAGCAGCTTAATCAAACAGTTTCCAGTCTCCTACAATGAGCAGTTCTTC. This chain links TRBV7-2 with TRBJ2-1; D gene unclear. Trimming pared 2 bases from V and 0 bases from J, leaving 17 bases between. The CDR3 is made up of 18 amino acids. The germline gives CDR1 SGHTA, CDR2 FQGNSA.

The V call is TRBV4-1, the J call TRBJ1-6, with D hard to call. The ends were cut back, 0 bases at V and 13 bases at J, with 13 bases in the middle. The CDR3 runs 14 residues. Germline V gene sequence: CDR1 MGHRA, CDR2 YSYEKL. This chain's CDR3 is CASSQDYSGGPLHF. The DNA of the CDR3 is TGCGCCAGCAGCCAAGATTACAGCGGAGGGCCCCTCCACTTT.

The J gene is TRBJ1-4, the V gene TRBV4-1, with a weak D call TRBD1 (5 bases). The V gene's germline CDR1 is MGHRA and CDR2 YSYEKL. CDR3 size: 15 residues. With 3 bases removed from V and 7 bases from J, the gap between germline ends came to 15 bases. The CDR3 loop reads CASSQVIRDVEKLFF. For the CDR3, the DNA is TGCGCCAGCAGCCAGGTCATCCGGGACGTTGAAAAACTGTTTTTT.

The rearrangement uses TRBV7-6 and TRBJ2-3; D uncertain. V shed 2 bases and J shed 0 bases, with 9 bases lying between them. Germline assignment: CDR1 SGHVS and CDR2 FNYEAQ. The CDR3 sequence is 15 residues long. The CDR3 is CASSLNVYSTDTQYF. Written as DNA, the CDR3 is TGTGCCAGCAGCTTAAACGTTTATAGCACAGATACGCAGTATTTT.

As DNA, the CDR3 is TGTGCCAGCAGCCAACCTGACAGATCACTAGGCACAGATACGCAGTATTTT. Its translation is CASSQPDRSLGTDTQYF. This chain uses TRBV14 with TRBJ2-3, with D perhaps given as TRBD1 or TRBD2 (5 bases each). V lost 2 bases, J lost 1 base, and 16 bases lay in between. This CDR3 region has 17 residues. Germline V gene data show CDR1 as SGHDN and CDR2 as FVKESK.

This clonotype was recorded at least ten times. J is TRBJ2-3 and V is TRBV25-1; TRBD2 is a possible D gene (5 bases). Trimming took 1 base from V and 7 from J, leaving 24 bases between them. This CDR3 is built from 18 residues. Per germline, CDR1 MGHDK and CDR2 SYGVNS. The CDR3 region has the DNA TGTGCCAGCAGTGAATCTCTCGGGATGAGAACAGAAGATAATACGCAGTATTTT. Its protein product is CASSESLGMRTEDNTQYF.

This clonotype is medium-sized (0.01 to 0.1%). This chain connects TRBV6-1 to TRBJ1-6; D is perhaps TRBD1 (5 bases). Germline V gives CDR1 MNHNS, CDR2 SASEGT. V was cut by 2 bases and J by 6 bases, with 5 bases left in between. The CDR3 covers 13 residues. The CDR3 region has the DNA TGTGCCAGCAGTGAACAGGGTAATTCACCCCTCCACTTT. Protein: CASSEQGNSPLHF.

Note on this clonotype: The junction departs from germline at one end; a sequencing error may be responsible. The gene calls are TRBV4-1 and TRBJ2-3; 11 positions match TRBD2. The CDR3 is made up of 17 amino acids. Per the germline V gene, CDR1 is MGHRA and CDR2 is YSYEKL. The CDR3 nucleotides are TGTGCCAGCAGCCAAGATACTAGCGGGAGAATCTCAGATACGCAGTATTTT. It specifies CASSQDTSGRISDTQYF.

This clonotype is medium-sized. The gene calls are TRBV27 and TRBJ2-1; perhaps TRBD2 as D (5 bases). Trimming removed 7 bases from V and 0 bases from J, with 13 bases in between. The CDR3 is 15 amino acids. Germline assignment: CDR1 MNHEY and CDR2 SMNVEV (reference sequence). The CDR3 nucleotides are TGTGCCAGCATCCGGACTGGAAGCTCCTACAATGAGCAGTTCTTC. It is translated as CASIRTGSSYNEQFF.

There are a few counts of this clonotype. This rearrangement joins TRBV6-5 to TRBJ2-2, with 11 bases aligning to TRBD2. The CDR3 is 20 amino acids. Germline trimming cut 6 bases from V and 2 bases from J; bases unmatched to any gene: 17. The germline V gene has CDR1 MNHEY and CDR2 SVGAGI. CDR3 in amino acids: CASRGGPNPLAGGNTGELFF. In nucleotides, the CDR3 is TGTGCCAGCAGGGGGGGCCCCAATCCGCTAGCGGGAGGTAACACCGGGGAGCTGTTTTTT.

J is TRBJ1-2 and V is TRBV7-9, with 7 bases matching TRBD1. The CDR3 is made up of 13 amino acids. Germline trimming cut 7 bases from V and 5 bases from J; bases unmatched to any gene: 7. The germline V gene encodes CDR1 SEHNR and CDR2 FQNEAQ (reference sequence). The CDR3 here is CASTTGTVYGYTF. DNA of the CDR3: TGTGCCAGCACTACCGGGACAGTGTATGGCTACACCTTC. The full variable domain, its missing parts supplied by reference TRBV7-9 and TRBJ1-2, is DTGVSQNPRHKITKRGQNVTFRCDPISEHNRLYWYRQTLGQGPEFLTYFQNEAQLEKSRLLSDRFSAERPKGSFSTLEIQRTEQGDSAMYLCASTTGTVYGYTFGSGTRLTVV.

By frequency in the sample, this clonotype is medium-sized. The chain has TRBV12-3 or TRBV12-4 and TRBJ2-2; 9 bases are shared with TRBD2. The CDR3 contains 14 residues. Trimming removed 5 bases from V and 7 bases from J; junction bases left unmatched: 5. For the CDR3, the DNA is TGTGCCAGCAGTCGTAGCGGGAGTATCGGGGAGCTGTTTTTT. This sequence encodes CASSRSGSIGELFF.

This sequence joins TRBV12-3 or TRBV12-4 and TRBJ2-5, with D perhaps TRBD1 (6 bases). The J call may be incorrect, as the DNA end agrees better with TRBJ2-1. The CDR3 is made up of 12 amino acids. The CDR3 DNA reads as TGTGCCAGCAGTTTTGGGGGCAGCGAGCAGTTCTTC. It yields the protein CASSFGGSEQFF.

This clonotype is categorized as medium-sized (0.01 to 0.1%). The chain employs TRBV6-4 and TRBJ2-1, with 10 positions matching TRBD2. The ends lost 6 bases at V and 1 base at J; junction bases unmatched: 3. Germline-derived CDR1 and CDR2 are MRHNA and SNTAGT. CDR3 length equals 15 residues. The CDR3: CASRSSGRSYNEQFF. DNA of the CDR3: TGTGCCAGCAGGAGTAGCGGGAGGTCCTACAATGAGCAGTTCTTC.